This TCR beta chain was documented in a study of response to subunit inactivated influenza vaccine (dated by TCRdb to about 2018). With respect to the entire study: Deep quantitative T cell receptor repertoire profiling was used in the study to track responses to a trivalent subunit inactivated influenza vaccine. Results and caveats for the whole study, not just this receptor: The authors proposed that each seasonal influenza vaccination may bring in only a limited number of new T cells.

The CDR3 has 15 amino acids, counting the end cysteine and phenylalanine. Only CDR3 DNA remains: 45 bases, in frame from the first base. The germline V gene provides CDR1 SGHAT and CDR2 FQNNGV. V is cut back by 4 bases and J by 5 bases, with 9 bases in the junction unmatched. Library prep was done by RT-PCR. The instrument given in TCRdb is Illumina HiSeq 2500. Clones were called with MiXCR by TCRdb after fastp trimmed the public reads at Q25, and only in-frame beta chains were retained. Rows with a matching CDR3 protein are joined into one entry that keeps the most common DNA and genes. This sample is represented by about 190,000 distinct CDR3 sequences; approximately 15% of them were singletons. The top ten clones comprise 20% to 30% of the sample. This clonotype showed up just a few times. Its antigen remains undetermined. Qualities for individual bases were not recorded, and no much larger clone is one base off.

The V and J segments used are TRBV11-2 and TRBJ2-5, with TRBD1 identical over 8 junction bases. This receptor was obtained from a man between 45 and 60 years old who received an inactivated influenza vaccine. Donor details come from another sample of the same person, matched by shared clones. The sequenced sample was CD8+ T cells sorted from PBMCs, obtained 5 to 6 days after vaccination. The base sequence is TGTGCCAGCAGCTCTTACCTGGACAGGGAGGAGACCCAGTACTTC. The encoded protein is CASSSYLDREETQYF.